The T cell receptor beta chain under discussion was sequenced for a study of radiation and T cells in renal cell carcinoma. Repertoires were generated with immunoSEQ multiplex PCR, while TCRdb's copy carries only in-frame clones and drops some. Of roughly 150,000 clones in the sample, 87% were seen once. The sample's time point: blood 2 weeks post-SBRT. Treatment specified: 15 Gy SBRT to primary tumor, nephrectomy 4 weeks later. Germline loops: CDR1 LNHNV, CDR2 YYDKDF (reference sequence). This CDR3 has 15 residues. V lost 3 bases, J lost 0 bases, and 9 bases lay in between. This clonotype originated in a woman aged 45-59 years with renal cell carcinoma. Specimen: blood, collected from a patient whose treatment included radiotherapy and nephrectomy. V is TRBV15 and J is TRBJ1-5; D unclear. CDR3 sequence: CATSRSEYSNQPQHF. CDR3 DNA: TGTGCCACCAGCAGGAGCGAATATAGCAATCAGCCCCAGCATTTT.